Listed below are T cell receptor beta chains from one sample, sequenced in a study of shared clonotypes between healthy human individuals. Only in-frame clones appear in the TCRdb table, and some are missing; sequencing was by immunoSEQ multiplex PCR. The sample contains over a million clones, approximately 80% of which appear only once. Sequenced input: memory CD4+ T cells from PBMCs. The receptors originated from a man between 18 and 29 years old in good health. Some clones in this sample may be carry-over from other donors' samples. Each CDR3 is given with its conserved first and last residue. A D gene is named only where the DNA matches it firmly. A row's size may be missing; if present it is once, few, many or a size class.

d_call clone_size j_call v_call cdr3_nt cdr3_aa
. . TRBJ1-5 TRBV6-1 TGTGCCAGCAGTGAACTCGTGGCAGGCAATCAGCCCCAGCATTTT CASSELVAGNQPQHF
. . TRBJ1-1 TRBV11-2 TGTGCCAGCAGCTTAGAGTTGGGGGGGGTTGCTGAAGCTTTCTTT CASSLELGGVAEAFF
TRBD1 . TRBJ1-5 TRBV7-2 TGTGCCAGCAGCTCCAGACAGGGAGGACAGCCCCAGCATTTT CASSSRQGGQPQHF
. . TRBJ1-2 TRBV6-5 TGTGCCAGCAGTTACCAAGCTAACTATGGCTACACCTTC CASSYQANYGYTF
TRBD2 . TRBJ2-3 TRBV30 TGTGCCTGGATGGGGAGGGCCACAGATACGCAGTATTTT CAWMGRATDTQYF
. many TRBJ1-2 TRBV6-5 TGTGCCAGCGTTGGGGAGGGGTATGGCTACACCTTC CASVGEGYGYTF
TRBD1 . TRBJ1-3 TRBV15 TGTGCCACCACCTCAGGGGGCTGGGGAAACACCATATATTTT CATTSGGWGNTIYF
TRBD1 . TRBJ2-1 TRBV5-1 TGCGCCAGCAGGGGGACAGGGATCTACAATGAGCAGTTCTTC CASRGTGIYNEQFF
TRBD2 . TRBJ2-7 TRBV5-1 TGCGCCAGCAGCTCGATTAGCGGGAGACGTGAGCAGTACTTC CASSSISGRREQYF
. few TRBJ1-2 TRBV2 TGTGCCAGCATGCGGCTTCATGGCTACACCTTC CASMRLHGYTF
TRBD2 few TRBJ2-1 TRBV4-1 TGCGCCAGCAGCCAAGTGCCTAGCGGGGCTTACAATGAGCAGTTCTTC CASSQVPSGAYNEQFF
. . TRBJ2-5 TRBV28 TGTGCCAGCAGTTCTTATAAGGGGGGCGCAGAGACCCAGTACTTC CASSSYKGGAETQYF
TRBD2 . TRBJ2-3 TRBV11-2 TGTGCCAGCAGCCAAATGGCACTAGCGGGAGTGTTTAGCACAGATACGCAGTATTTT CASSQMALAGVFSTDTQYF
. . TRBJ1-1 TRBV28 TGTGCCACTTCAGGCCGGGATCCTGAAGCTTTCTTT CATSGRDPEAFF
. few TRBJ2-7 TRBV7-6 TGTGCCAGCAGCCGATCCGCCGGATACGAGCAGTACTTC CASSRSAGYEQYF
TRBD1 . TRBJ2-7 TRBV9 TGTGCCAGCAGCCCGGGGGACAGGAGCTCCTACGAGCAGTACTTC CASSPGDRSSYEQYF
TRBD2 . TRBJ2-7 TRBV6-1 TGTGCCAGCAGTTCAGCGGGAGGTGCTAACGAGCAGTACTTC CASSSAGGANEQYF
TRBD2 . TRBJ2-7 TRBV4-2 TGTGCCAGCAGCCAAGGACTAGCAGGCAACTACGAGCAGTACTTC CASSQGLAGNYEQYF